Listed below are T cell receptor beta chains from one sample, sequenced in a study of identifying expanded T cells in peripheral blood. Data came from immunoSEQ multiplex PCR; TCRdb stores just in-frame clones and leaves some out. The table lists tens of thousands of clones, roughly 86% of them singletons. Material for sequencing was blood. All receptors come from a person aged 18 to 75 in good health. CDR3s include the opening cysteine and the closing phenylalanine or tryptophan. Each record gives: D gene, V gene, clone size, J gene, CDR3 DNA, CDR3 protein. D genes are given only for firm matches. Only some rows state a clone size, as once, few, many or a class for expanded clones.

>TRBD2|TRBV28|once|TRBJ2-3
TGTGCCAGCAGTTCTCTAGCGGGAGGAGGCACAGATACGCAGTATTTT
CASSSLAGGGTDTQYF
>-|TRBV6-1|-|TRBJ2-5
TGTGCCAGCGGGGACGGGGACCAAGAGACCCAGTACTTC
CASGDGDQETQYF
>-|TRBV28|-|TRBJ2-5
TGTGCCAGCAGTGGCCCGGCGTACCAAGAGACCCAGTACTTC
CASSGPAYQETQYF
>-|TRBV27|-|TRBJ1-1
TGTGCCAGCAGTATCGGCACTGAAGCTTTCTTT
CASSIGTEAFF
>-|TRBV27|-|TRBJ2-7
TGTGCCAGCAGTCACGATTACGAGCAGTACTTC
CASSHDYEQYF
>TRBD2|TRBV5-6|-|TRBJ2-3
TGTGCCAGCAGCTTGAGGTCGGAGACTAGCGTTCGGGATACGCAGTATTTT
CASSLRSETSVRDTQYF
>-|TRBV29-1|-|TRBJ2-2
TGCAGCGCTCGGATGAGGACAGCGAACACCGGGGAGCTGTTTTTT
CSARMRTANTGELFF
>-|TRBV4-3|-|TRBJ2-7
TGCGCCAGCAGCCAGGAGTTAGGAGCCTACGAGCAGTACTTC
CASSQELGAYEQYF
>-|TRBV7-3|-|TRBJ2-6
TGTGCCAGCAGCTCCCTTTTACCGTCTGGGGCCAACGTCCTGACTTTC
CASSSLLPSGANVLTF
>TRBD1|TRBV7-9|once|TRBJ2-7
TGTGCCAGCAGCTCTCCGGACAGGGGCTCCTACGAGCAGTACTTC
CASSSPDRGSYEQYF
>-|TRBV5-1|-|TRBJ2-5
TGCGCCAGCAGCTTCGGGAAAGAGACCCAGTACTTC
CASSFGKETQYF
>-|TRBV5-1|-|TRBJ2-5
TGCGCCAGCAGCTACTACCCGACAAGCCAAGAGACCCAGTACTTC
CASSYYPTSQETQYF
>TRBD1|TRBV5-1|-|TRBJ2-2
TGCGCCAGCAGCTTGGACGGACAGGGAATCGCCGGGGAGCTGTTTTTT
CASSLDGQGIAGELFF
>-|TRBV6-4|-|TRBJ2-3
TGTGCCAGCAGTGAGGTAGCGGCCAGCACAGATACGCAGTATTTT
CASSEVAASTDTQYF
>-|TRBV5-1|-|TRBJ2-7
TGCGCCAGCAGCTATCAGGGCTCTTCGACCGAGCAGTACTTC
CASSYQGSSTEQYF
>-|TRBV27|-|TRBJ2-7
TGTGCCAGCAGTTTACGGCGGGGAACCTACGAGCAGTACTTC
CASSLRRGTYEQYF
>TRBD2|TRBV9|once|TRBJ2-3
TGTGCCAGCAGCGTAGAGGCGGGAGGGCCAGGAGGTACGCAGTATTTT
CASSVEAGGPGGTQYF